One sample yielded the 26 T cell receptor beta chains listed below, sequenced in a study of blood T cells in healthy people across ages. PCR was performed a second time for roughly 7 to 12 cycles using a sample-barcoded 5' primer and a J-beta primer mix. TCRdb itself ran the 5' RACE reads through MiXCR, one entry per CDR3 protein. The sample includes more than 700,000 distinct CDR3 sequences, approximately 55% seen only once; the top ten take 41%. The sequenced sample was blood. The receptors stem from a man aged 80 or over in good health.

This chain connects TRBV3-1 to TRBJ2-7, with 9 bases that match TRBD1. CDR1 and CDR2 from the germline V gene are LGHDT and YNNKEL (reference sequence). The junction had 7 bases not matched to a gene; V was cut back by 4 bases and J by 3 bases. The CDR3 has 15 residues. CDR3 DNA sequence: TGTGCCAGCAGCCCTGCAACGGGACAGGGCTACGAGCAGTACTTC. Translated, it gives CASSPATGQGYEQYF.

Concerning this clonotype: A much larger clone sits a single nucleotide away, making a read error possible. The V call is TRBV5-1, the J call TRBJ1-4; D ambiguous. Trimming took off 0 bases at V and 0 bases at J, with 3 bases between the two ends. From germline, CDR1 is SGHRS and CDR2 YFSETQ. The CDR3 consists of 14 residues. The CDR3 DNA reads as TGCGCCAGCAGCTTGGAAACAACTAATGAAAAACTGTTTTTT. It is translated as CASSLETTNEKLFF.

The V call is TRBV3-1, the J call TRBJ2-1; perhaps TRBD2 as D (5 bases). The CDR3 covers 14 residues. Germline assignment: CDR1 LGHDT and CDR2 YNNKEL (reference sequence). With 4 bases removed from V and 7 bases from J, the gap between germline ends came to 14 bases. CDR3 loop: CASSPRGARNEQFF. The CDR3 nucleotides read TGTGCCAGCAGCCCCCGGGGAGCAAGGAATGAGCAGTTCTTC.

This rearrangement joins TRBV5-1 to TRBJ2-1; 7 bases agree with TRBD2. Germline V gene lookup returns CDR1 SGHRS and CDR2 YFSETQ. The CDR3 loop spans 16 amino acids. After removal of 7 bases from V and 0 bases from J, the junction contained 10 bases not matched to a gene. Written as DNA, the CDR3 is TGCGCCAGCCCCCACGTCGGGGGGACCTCCTACAATGAGCAGTTCTTC. It yields the protein CASPHVGGTSYNEQFF.

The rearrangement links TRBV20-1 to TRBJ2-5; D might be TRBD1 (7 bases). Germline CDR1 is DFQATT and CDR2 is SNEGSKA (reference sequence). The CDR3 has 14 residues. The V gene lost 0 bases and the J gene lost 5 bases, with 13 bases spanning the gap. The DNA of the CDR3 is TGCAGTGCTAGAGAACTTGCAGGGGGGGAGACCCAGTACTTC. Protein: CSARELAGGETQYF.

The sample holds a few counts of this clonotype. J is TRBJ2-4 and V is TRBV5-1, with D perhaps matching TRBD2 (5 bases). The CDR3 consists of 16 residues. The V and J ends lost 0 bases and 13 bases respectively, with 23 bases between them. In germline, CDR1 is SGHRS, CDR2 YFSETQ. CDR3 in amino acids: CASSLVSRAVPSEQYF. DNA of the CDR3: TGCGCCAGCAGCTTGGTATCAAGAGCGGTTCCCTCTGAGCAGTACTTC.

V usage is TRBV7-9 and J usage is TRBJ2-5; TRBD2 agrees at 7 bases. Trimming removed 4 bases from V and 2 bases from J; junction bases left unmatched: 4. Per germline, CDR1 SEHNR and CDR2 FQNEAQ (reference sequence). The CDR3 is made up of 14 amino acids. CDR3 protein: CASSSGTTQETQYF. In DNA form, the CDR3 reads TGTGCCAGCAGCTCCGGGACTACACAAGAGACCCAGTACTTC. The full variable domain, in which reference TRBV7-9 and TRBJ2-5 provide the parts outside the CDR3, is DTGVSQNPRHKITKRGQNVTFRCDPISEHNRLYWYRQTLGQGPEFLTYFQNEAQLEKSRLLSDRFSAERPKGSFSTLEIQRTEQGDSAMYLCASSSGTTQETQYFGPGTRLLVL.

J is TRBJ2-7 and V is TRBV7-9; 7 nucleotides line up with TRBD1. This CDR3 contains 15 residues. Germline loops: CDR1 SEHNR, CDR2 FQNEAQ (reference sequence). V shed 8 bases, J shed 2 bases, and the junction held 12 bases outside the gene matches. DNA for the CDR3: TGTGCCAGCTCCTCCCGGGGACAGCCTCCCTACGAGCAGTACTTC. This translates into CASSSRGQPPYEQYF. The full variable domain, with the rest looked up from reference TRBV7-9 and TRBJ2-7, is DTGVSQNPRHKITKRGQNVTFRCDPISEHNRLYWYRQTLGQGPEFLTYFQNEAQLEKSRLLSDRFSAERPKGSFSTLEIQRTEQGDSAMYLCASSSRGQPPYEQYFGPGTRLTVT.

In this sample, this clonotype turned up a few times. The V gene is TRBV7-2, the J gene TRBJ2-4; unclear D gene. TRBJ2-7 matches the DNA end more closely, so the J call is doubtful. The CDR3 extends over 14 amino acids. Germline lookup yields CDR1 SGHTA and CDR2 FQGNSA. In nucleotides, the CDR3 is TGTGCCAGCAGCATCCTCCCAGGCAGGTACGAGCAGTACTTC. Translated: CASSILPGRYEQYF.

This chain joins TRBV9 and TRBJ2-2, with no clear D. V was shortened by 1 base and J by 4 bases, with 11 bases between the two germline ends. This CDR3 is built from 15 residues. Germline CDR1 and CDR2: SGDLS and YYNGEE. CDR3 region: CASSVLLEPTGELFF. As DNA, the CDR3 is TGTGCCAGCAGCGTATTACTCGAACCCACCGGGGAGCTGTTTTTT.

The chain joins TRBV5-1 to TRBJ1-1; 10 bases are a match to TRBD1. V dropped 6 bases and J dropped 6; count of bases not matched to a gene: 8. CDR1 is SGHRS and CDR2 is YFSETQ in the germline V gene. The CDR3 is 14 residues long. The CDR3 nucleotides read TGCGCCAGCAAAGAGACAGGGGGCTCGGCTGAAGCTTTCTTT. Translating it yields CASKETGGSAEAFF.

There are a few counts of this clonotype. V and J are TRBV2 and TRBJ1-2, with TRBD1 as a possible D gene (6 bases). The CDR3 is 12 residues long. Trimming removed 7 bases from V and 3 bases from J, with 9 bases in between. Germline CDR1 is SNHLY and CDR2 is FYNNEI. The DNA for the CDR3 is TGTGCCAGCAAGGGGGTTGACTATGGCTACACCTTC. Protein sequence: CASKGVDYGYTF.

The chain uses TRBV24-1 and TRBJ2-7; TRBD2 might be the D (6 bases). The J call may be mistaken, given a closer DNA end match to TRBJ2-5. The germline V gene has CDR1 KGHDR and CDR2 SFDVKD. This CDR3 has 13 residues. The CDR3 here is CATSPRGGETQYF. The CDR3 DNA reads TGTGCCACCAGCCCGAGGGGAGGAGAGACCCAGTACTTC.

This clonotype turned up a few times. The chain has TRBV5-1 and TRBJ2-5; weak D call: TRBD2 (5 bases). The J call may be mistaken, given a closer DNA end match to TRBJ2-7. The germline gives CDR1 SGHRS, CDR2 YFSETQ. This CDR3 is 14 amino acids long. The CDR3 DNA follows: TGCGCCAGCAGCTTGGTTCTTCCGGGGAACGAGCAGTACTTC. Translating it yields CASSLVLPGNEQYF.

V gene TRBV5-1 combines with J gene TRBJ2-3; 7 bases match TRBD2. The J segment lost 14 bases and the V segment lost 4 bases, leaving 19 bases of the junction unmatched. The CDR3 loop spans 15 amino acids. Germline loops: CDR1 SGHRS, CDR2 YFSETQ. The CDR3 spells CASSPSGGEHRSAYF. For the CDR3, the DNA is TGCGCCAGCAGCCCTAGCGGAGGGGAGCACAGATCCGCGTATTTT.

The J gene is TRBJ1-5, the V gene TRBV12-3 or TRBV12-4; tentative D call: TRBD1 (5 bases). Trimming pared 3 bases from V and 6 bases from J, leaving 24 bases between. This CDR3 spans 18 amino acids. The DNA for the CDR3 is TGTGCCAGCAGTTTCGTGGGGGTCGGGCCGACCCGTGGTCAGCCCCAGCATTTT. It codes for CASSFVGVGPTRGQPQHF.

The CDR3 region is CASSSLSSGSYEQYF. The CDR3 nucleotides are TGTGCCAGCAGCTCCTTGTCTAGCGGGAGTTACGAGCAGTACTTC. The V call is TRBV7-9, the J call TRBJ2-5, with 10 positions matching TRBD2. The J call may be wrong; the DNA end is better matched by TRBJ2-7. The CDR3 has 15 amino acids. The germline CDR1 and CDR2 sequences are SEHNR and FQNEAQ (reference sequence).

V and J are TRBV2 and TRBJ2-1; no clear D. CDR3 size: 13 residues. Germline V gene lookup returns CDR1 SNHLY and CDR2 FYNNEI. The V and J ends lost 3 bases and 7 bases respectively, with 10 bases between them. This CDR3 is CASSEETWNEQFF. CDR3 sequence (DNA): TGTGCCAGCAGTGAGGAAACATGGAATGAGCAGTTCTTC.

V gene TRBV30 combines with J gene TRBJ1-1; D ambiguous. The germline V gene has CDR1 GTSNPN and CDR2 SVGIG (reference sequence). Trimming stripped 3 bases from V and 0 bases from J, with 11 bases between. The length of the CDR3 is 14 residues. The CDR3 DNA reads as TGTGCCTGGAGGGACCGATCCATGAACACTGAAGCTTTCTTT. The encoded protein is CAWRDRSMNTEAFF.

This chain links TRBV28 with TRBJ2-1, with a weak D call TRBD1 (6 bases). The CDR3 has 13 amino acids. Looked up from germline, CDR1 is MDHEN and CDR2 is SYDVKM. V lost 7 bases and J 4 bases, leaving 11 bases between the germline ends. CDR3 loop: CASTQTGYNEQFF. The CDR3 coding sequence is TGTGCCAGCACCCAGACAGGATACAATGAGCAGTTCTTC.

The gene calls are TRBV29-1 and TRBJ2-3; D remains ambiguous. This CDR3 is built from 13 residues. The V end lost 3 bases, the J end lost 2 bases, and 9 bases lay between the germline ends. Per the germline V gene, CDR1 is SQVTM and CDR2 is ANQGSEA. The CDR3: CSVDLELTDTQYF. The CDR3 coding sequence is TGCAGCGTTGACTTGGAACTCACAGATACGCAGTATTTT.

In this sample, this clonotype turned up a few times. The V and J genes are TRBV7-2 and TRBJ2-4; a possible D gene is TRBD2 (6 bases). The J call may be faulty, since TRBJ2-7 better matches the DNA end. CDR1 and CDR2 (germline): SGHTA, FQGNSA. The CDR3 is 16 amino acids. CDR3 sequence reads: CASSLIFGGFAYEQYF. In nucleotides, the CDR3 is TGTGCCAGCAGCTTAATCTTTGGGGGGTTCGCCTACGAGCAGTACTTC.

V gene TRBV6-1 combines with J gene TRBJ2-1; TRBD1 might be the D (6 bases). The CDR3 covers 13 residues. V lost 8 bases to trimming and J lost 0 bases, with 8 bases between them. Per the germline V gene, CDR1 is MNHNS and CDR2 is SASEGT. The CDR3 DNA sequence: TGTGCCAGCCGGGACATCTCCTACAATGAGCAGTTCTTC. The encoded protein is CASRDISYNEQFF.

This clonotype was observed a few times. The rearrangement joins TRBV29-1 to TRBJ2-5, with TRBD2 matching over 10 bases. Trimming cost V 2 bases and J 0 bases; bases outside gene matches: 9. CDR3 size: 17 residues. Per the germline V gene, CDR1 is SQVTM and CDR2 is ANQGSEA. Here the CDR3 reads CSVESPGLAEYQETQYF. The DNA for the CDR3 is TGCAGCGTTGAATCCCCTGGACTAGCGGAGTACCAAGAGACCCAGTACTTC.

In its sample, this clonotype was seen a few times. The gene calls are TRBV28 and TRBJ2-7, with 8 nucleotides matching TRBD2. Germline CDR1 reads MDHEN; CDR2 reads SYDVKM. The CDR3 totals 15 residues. Trimming removed 6 bases from V and 3 bases from J; junction bases left unmatched: 10. The CDR3 DNA follows: TGTGCCAGCAGCTTCGTGGCGGGAGGAATCTACGAGCAGTACTTC. Protein: CASSFVAGGIYEQYF.

The chain couples TRBV18 to TRBJ2-3; D might be TRBD1 (5 bases). The CDR3 contains 14 residues. The V gene's germline CDR1 is KGHSH and CDR2 LQKENI. V was pared by 3 bases and J by 14 bases, with 21 bases between. Written as DNA, the CDR3 is TGTGCCAGCTCACCGGAAAGGGGTAACAGATACGCGTATTTT. It codes for CASSPERGNRYAYF. The full variable domain, its missing parts supplied by reference TRBV18 and TRBJ2-3, is NAGVMQNPRHLVRRRGQEARLRCSPMKGHSHVYWYRQLPEEGLKFMVYLQKENIIDESGMPKERFSAEFPKEGPSILRIQQVVRGDSAAYFCASSPERGNRYAYFGPGTRLTVL.